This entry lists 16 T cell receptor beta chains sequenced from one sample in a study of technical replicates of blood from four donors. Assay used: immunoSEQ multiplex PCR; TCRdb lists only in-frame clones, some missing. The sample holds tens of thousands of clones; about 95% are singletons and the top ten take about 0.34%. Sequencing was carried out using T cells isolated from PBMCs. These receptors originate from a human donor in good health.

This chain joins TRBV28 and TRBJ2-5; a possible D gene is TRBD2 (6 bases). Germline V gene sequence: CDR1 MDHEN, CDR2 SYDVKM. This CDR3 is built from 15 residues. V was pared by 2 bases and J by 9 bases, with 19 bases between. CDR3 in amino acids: CASSLGRQAGEAQYF. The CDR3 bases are TGTGCCAGCAGTTTAGGGCGCCAGGCTGGGGAGGCCCAGTACTTC.

The DNA for the CDR3 is TGTGCCACCCGAGAGGAAGAGGGCTCCTACGAGCAGTACTTC. Translation: CATREEEGSYEQYF. J is TRBJ2-7 and V is TRBV28, with TRBD2 as a possible D gene (5 bases). V was trimmed by 10 bases and J by 0 bases, leaving 16 bases between them. CDR1 is MDHEN, CDR2 SYDVKM, per germline. The CDR3 is 14 amino acids.

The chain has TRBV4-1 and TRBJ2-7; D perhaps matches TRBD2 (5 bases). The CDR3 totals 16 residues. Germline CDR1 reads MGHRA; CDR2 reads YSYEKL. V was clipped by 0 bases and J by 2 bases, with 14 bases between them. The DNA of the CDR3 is TGCGCCAGCAGCCAAGATCTAAGCGGCTTAACCTACGAGCAGTACTTC. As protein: CASSQDLSGLTYEQYF.

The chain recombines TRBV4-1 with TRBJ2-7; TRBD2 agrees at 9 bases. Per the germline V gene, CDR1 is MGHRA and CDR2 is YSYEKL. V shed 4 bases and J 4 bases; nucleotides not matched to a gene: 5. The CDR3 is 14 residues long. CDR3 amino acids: CASSPSGTHYEQYF. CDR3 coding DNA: TGCGCCAGCAGCCCTAGCGGGACACATTACGAGCAGTACTTC.

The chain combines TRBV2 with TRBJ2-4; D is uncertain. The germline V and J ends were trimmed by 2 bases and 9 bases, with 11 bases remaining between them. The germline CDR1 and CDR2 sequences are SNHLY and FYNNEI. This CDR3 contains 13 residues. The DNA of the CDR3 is TGTGCCAGCAGTGAACACCCACTCGCCATTCAGTACTTC. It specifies CASSEHPLAIQYF.

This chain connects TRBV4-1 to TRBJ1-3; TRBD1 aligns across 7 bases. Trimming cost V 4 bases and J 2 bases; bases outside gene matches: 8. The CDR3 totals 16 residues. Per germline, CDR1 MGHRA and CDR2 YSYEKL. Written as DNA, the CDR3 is TGCGCCAGCAGCCCCACTAACAGGGGAGCTGGAAACACCATATATTTT. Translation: CASSPTNRGAGNTIYF.

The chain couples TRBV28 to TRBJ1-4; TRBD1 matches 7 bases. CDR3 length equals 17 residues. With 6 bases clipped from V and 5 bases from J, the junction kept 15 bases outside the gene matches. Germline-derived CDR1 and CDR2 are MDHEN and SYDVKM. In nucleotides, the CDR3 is TGTGCCAGCAGCGCCCCACCGACAGGGATTAAGAATGAAAAACTGTTTTTT. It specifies CASSAPPTGIKNEKLFF.

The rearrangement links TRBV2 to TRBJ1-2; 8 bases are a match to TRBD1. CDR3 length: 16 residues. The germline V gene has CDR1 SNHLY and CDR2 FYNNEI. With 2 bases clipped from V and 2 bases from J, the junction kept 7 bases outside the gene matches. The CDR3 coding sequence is TGTGCCAGCAGTGAATGGGGGACAGGAGGAAACTATGGCTACACCTTC. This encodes CASSEWGTGGNYGYTF.

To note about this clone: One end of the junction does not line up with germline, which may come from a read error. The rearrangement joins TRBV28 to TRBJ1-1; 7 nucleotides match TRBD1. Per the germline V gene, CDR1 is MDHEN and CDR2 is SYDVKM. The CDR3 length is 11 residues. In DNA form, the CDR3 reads TGTGCCAGCAGTCAGCAGGGGGGAGATATCTTT. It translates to CASSQQGGDIF.

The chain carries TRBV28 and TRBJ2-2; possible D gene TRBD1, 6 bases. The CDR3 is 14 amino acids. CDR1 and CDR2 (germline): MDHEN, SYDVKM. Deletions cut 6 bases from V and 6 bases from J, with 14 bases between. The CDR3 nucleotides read TGTGCCAGCAGCGTAGGGGGTGTCGCCGGGGAGCTGTTTTTT. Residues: CASSVGGVAGELFF.

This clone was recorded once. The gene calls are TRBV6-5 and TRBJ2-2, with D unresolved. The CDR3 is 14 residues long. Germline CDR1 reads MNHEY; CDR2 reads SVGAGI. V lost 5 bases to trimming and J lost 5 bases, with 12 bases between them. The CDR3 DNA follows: TGTGCCAGCAGTGCCTATCGCTGGACCGGGGAGCTGTTTTTT. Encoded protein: CASSAYRWTGELFF.

In nucleotides, the CDR3 is TGTGCCTTAGATCTTAGGCGGGAGATCGATGAGCAGTTCTTC. Amino acids: CALDLRREIDEQFF. V gene TRBV30 combines with J gene TRBJ2-1; TRBD2 agrees at 7 bases. The CDR3 runs to 14 residues. Germline loops: CDR1 GTSNPN, CDR2 SVGIG (reference sequence). After removal of 7 bases from V and 8 bases from J, the junction contained 14 bases not matched to a gene.

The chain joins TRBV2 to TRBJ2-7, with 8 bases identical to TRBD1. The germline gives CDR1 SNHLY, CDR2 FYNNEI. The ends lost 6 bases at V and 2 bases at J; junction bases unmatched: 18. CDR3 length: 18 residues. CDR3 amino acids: CASRPPQGAGTGTYEQYF. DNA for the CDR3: TGTGCCAGCAGGCCCCCCCAGGGCGCCGGGACAGGAACCTACGAGCAGTACTTC.

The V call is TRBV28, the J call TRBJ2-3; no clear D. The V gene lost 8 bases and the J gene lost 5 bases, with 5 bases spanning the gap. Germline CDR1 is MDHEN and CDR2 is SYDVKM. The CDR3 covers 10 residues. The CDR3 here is CASSLDTQYF. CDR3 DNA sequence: TGTGCCAGCTCCCTAGATACGCAGTATTTT.

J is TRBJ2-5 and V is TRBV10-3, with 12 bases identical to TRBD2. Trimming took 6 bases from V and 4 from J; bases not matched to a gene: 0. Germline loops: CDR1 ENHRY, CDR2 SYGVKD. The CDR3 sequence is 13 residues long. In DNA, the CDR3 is TGTGCCATCAGACTAGCGGGAGGAGAGACCCAGTACTTC. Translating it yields CAIRLAGGETQYF.

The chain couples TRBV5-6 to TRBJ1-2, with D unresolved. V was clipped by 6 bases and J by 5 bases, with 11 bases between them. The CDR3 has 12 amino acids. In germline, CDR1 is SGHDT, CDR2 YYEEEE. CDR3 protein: CASIRTGYGYTF. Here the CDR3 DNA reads TGTGCCAGCATCAGGACGGGGTATGGCTACACCTTC.